This T cell receptor (beta chain) appears in the sequencing data of a study of T cell clones after liver transplantation (dated by TCRdb to between 2018 and 2021). Regarding the complete study: Samples were obtained from ITN030ST, a randomized trial in which withdrawal of immunosuppression was attempted within 2 years of liver transplantation. Third party-reactive TCRbeta sequences from pre-transplant MLRs were also identified as an antigen-independent comparator for donor-reactive sequences. Three of the eight recipients were HCV-positive; the others were transplanted for non-autoimmune, non-viral indications. Blood samples were collected pre-transplant, pre-randomization before withdrawal, and post-randomization after either full withdrawal or failed withdrawal. Tolerance meant complete immunosuppression withdrawal for at least one year without liver enzymes rising beyond twice the upper limit of normal. Donor-reactive T cell clones were identified by TCRbeta sequencing after a pre-transplant mixed lymphocyte reaction and then tracked in post-transplant blood. The subjects received no induction therapy and were kept on standard immunosuppression until randomization at 12-24 months post-transplant. A cohort of 8 liver transplant recipients was studied, of whom 3 were classified as tolerant and 5 as non-tolerant.

Using immunoSEQ, frozen genomic DNA was subjected to high-throughput TCRbeta CDR3 sequencing, a process that included PCR amplification, mapping, bias correction and internal controls. In the authors' own workflow: Only productive rearrangements were retained, and each unique TCRbeta sequence was defined by its CDR3 nucleotide sequence together with its V and J gene. Donor-reactive sequences required at least 5-fold expansion in CFSE-low cells versus unstimulated pre-transplant cells and at least 0.01% frequency. Minimum frequency thresholds were set for each subject based on the unstimulated sample with the lowest template count, ensuring at least 90% detection power. Jensen-Shannon divergence between the top 1000 TCRbeta sequences after and before transplant was used to measure repertoire turnover. Changes in detection of donor-reactive sequences were tested with two-sided Fisher's exact tests. In TCRdb, the immuneACCESS table is reduced to in-frame sequences with V and J assigned. These tables do not hold every clone; where another copy was compared, an unresolved V gene accounts for under half, and the others remain unexplained. V and J calls and clone size are copied from that table; D and trimming were computed from the DNA. Recorded for this sample are around 20,000 clones; over 80% of them occurred a single time. Of the sample, roughly 13% falls within the top ten clones.

The paper's findings and limits, for the study overall: Low numbers of available donor cells limited the measurable donor-reactive repertoire in two subjects. When repertoire turnover was taken into account, detection of donor-reactive sequences was significantly reduced in 7 of 8 subjects for CD4 and in 8 of 8 subjects for CD8. Donor-reactive sequences decreased more than third party-reactive sequences, which suggests partial antigen-specific deletion that was not related to withdrawal success. Without allograft tissue specimens, donor-reactive T cells may have migrated into the graft rather than being deleted. The conclusions were preliminary, being limited by small, heterogeneous patient numbers and by non-standardized post-transplant time points. In most of the 8 subjects, circulating donor-reactive CD4 TCRbeta sequences decreased significantly after transplant, regardless of tolerance or HCV status.

The CDR3 runs 13 amino acids, cysteine and phenylalanine included. Solely the CDR3 DNA is kept, with 39 bases framed from the first base. Per the germline V gene, SNHLY is the CDR1 and FYNNEI is the CDR2. Trimming at the junction amounts to 8 bases on V and 7 bases on J, and the germline ends lie 17 bases apart. Sample time point, as interpreted from the label and publication: pre-transplant. Thawed unstimulated PBMCs were stained for CD3, CD4 and CD8 and FACS-sorted into CD3+CD4+ and CD3+CD8+ populations. Randomization to immunosuppression withdrawal applied to every one of the 8 studied subjects. The Qiagen DNeasy Blood and Tissue Kit was used to isolate genomic DNA. As concerns this clone: Its binding antigen is unknown. Nothing much larger sits one base from this clone, and base qualities are not available.

This chain is built from TRBV2 and TRBJ1-1, with TRBD1 as a weak D call on 5 bases. The receptor's source is a human donor who received a liver transplant. This specimen consisted of CD8+ T cells from blood, obtained before liver transplant. The DNA reads TGTGCCAGCTCCGAGATGATAGGGGATGAAGCTTTCTTT. The encoded protein is CASSEMIGDEAFF.